Shown below are 29 T cell receptor beta chains from a single sample sequenced in a study of T cells in localized non-small cell lung cancer. Measured with immunoSEQ multiplex PCR; TCRdb has only the in-frame clones, and not every one. This repertoire shows some 10,000 clones, 70% to 90% found once; its top ten account for about 8.3%. The sequences come from peripheral blood, collected before any cancer treatment. These receptors all stem from a male donor at least 60 years old with stage III lung adenocarcinoma.

J is TRBJ2-3 and V is TRBV11-3; no definite D call. V was clipped by 2 bases and J by 0 bases, with 15 bases between them. In germline, CDR1 is SGHNT, CDR2 YENEEA. This CDR3 contains 17 residues. CDR3 amino acids: CASSLKYGPSSTDTQYF. CDR3 nucleotides: TGTGCCAGCAGCTTAAAGTACGGACCATCTAGCACAGATACGCAGTATTTT. Filled out from reference TRBV11-3 and TRBJ2-3, the complete variable domain reads EAGVVQSPRYKIIEKKQPVAFWCNPISGHNTLYWYLQNLGQGPELLIRYENEEAVDDSQLPKDRFSAERLKGVDSTLKIQPAELGDSAVYLCASSLKYGPSSTDTQYFGPGTRLTVL.

The genes are TRBV2 and TRBJ1-4; possible D gene TRBD1, 6 bases. Deletions cut 2 bases from V and 6 bases from J, with 10 bases between. The CDR3 contains 14 residues. Germline V gives CDR1 SNHLY, CDR2 FYNNEI. The CDR3 is CASSETRGYEKLFF. Here the CDR3 DNA reads TGTGCCAGCAGTGAAACCAGGGGTTATGAAAAACTGTTTTTT.

There are a few counts of this clone. This rearrangement joins TRBV25-1 to TRBJ2-1, with D possibly TRBD1 on 6 matching bases. Trimming removed 9 bases from V and 13 bases from J, with 16 bases in between. Germline values: CDR1 MGHDK, CDR2 SYGVNS. The CDR3 length is 11 residues. The CDR3 loop reads CASTRTGTQFF. In nucleotides, the CDR3 is TGTGCCAGTACTAGAACCGGGACACAGTTCTTC.

This clone occurred a few times. V and J are TRBV11-1 and TRBJ2-7; D is undetermined. The CDR3 length is 14 residues. Germline CDR1 is SGHAT and CDR2 is FQDESV (reference sequence). V was cut by 4 bases and J by 4 bases, with 14 bases left in between. The CDR3 nucleotides read TGTGCCAGCAGCTCCGGGTCCGCCCCTTACGAGCAGTACTTC. This sequence encodes CASSSGSAPYEQYF.

This chain connects TRBV11-2 to TRBJ1-1, with 7 bases that match TRBD1. Germline loops: CDR1 SGHAT, CDR2 FQNNGV. The ends lost 6 bases at V and 11 bases at J; junction bases unmatched: 12. The CDR3 is 13 amino acids. The CDR3 sequence is CASRPDRRPGAFF. DNA of the CDR3: TGTGCCAGCAGACCGGACAGGAGACCAGGCGCTTTCTTT. The whole variable domain, remainder taken from reference TRBV11-2 and TRBJ1-1, is EAGVAQSPRYKIIEKRQSVAFWCNPISGHATLYWYQQILGQGPKLLIQFQNNGVVDDSQLPKDRFSAERLKGVDSTLKIQPAKLEDSAVYLCASRPDRRPGAFFGQGTRLTVV.

The CDR3 protein is CASSSRGTQYF. The CDR3 DNA sequence: TGTGCCAGCAGTTCCCGGGGTACGCAGTATTTT. The rearrangement joins TRBV6-5 to TRBJ2-3; weak D call: TRBD2 (5 bases). The CDR3 is 11 residues long. Per the germline V gene, CDR1 is MNHEY and CDR2 is SVGAGI. The ends were cut back, 4 bases at V and 8 bases at J, with 7 bases in the middle.

The rearrangement uses TRBV19 and TRBJ1-2; D perhaps matches TRBD1 (5 bases). The V gene's germline CDR1 is LNHDA and CDR2 SQIVND (reference sequence). V lost 6 bases, J lost 0 bases, and 14 bases lay in between. The CDR3 has 15 residues. CDR3 protein: CASSPPGDSNYGYTF. CDR3 nucleotide sequence: TGTGCCAGTAGCCCTCCGGGGGATTCTAACTATGGCTACACCTTC.

The chain carries TRBV6-5 and TRBJ2-3; unclear D gene. V lost 2 bases to trimming and J lost 4 bases, with 10 bases between them. The length of the CDR3 is 14 residues. Germline assignment: CDR1 MNHEY and CDR2 SVGAGI. CDR3 sequence (DNA): TGTGCCAGCAGTTACCAAGGGTATCCAGATACGCAGTATTTT. Its translation: CASSYQGYPDTQYF.

The table lists this clone with a count of one. This sequence joins TRBV10-3 and TRBJ1-1; 7 bases fit TRBD1. Germline V gene sequence: CDR1 ENHRY, CDR2 SYGVKD. The V segment lost 10 bases and the J segment 0 bases; nucleotides outside the gene matches: 8. The CDR3 is 14 amino acids. Here the CDR3 reads CASKTQGLNTEAFF. The CDR3, as DNA: TGTGCCAGCAAAACACAGGGGTTGAACACTGAAGCTTTCTTT.

V and J are TRBV2 and TRBJ2-7, with TRBD2 as a possible D gene (7 bases). Germline V gene lookup returns CDR1 SNHLY and CDR2 FYNNEI. Trimming took off 5 bases at V and 4 bases at J, with 18 bases between the two ends. The CDR3 has 15 amino acids. The CDR3 sequence is CASSSLGGGLYEQYF. CDR3 DNA sequence: TGTGCCAGCAGTTCCCTTGGGGGGGGCCTGTACGAGCAGTACTTC.

The chain combines TRBV28 with TRBJ1-6, with 7 bases aligning to TRBD1. V gave up 6 bases and J gave up 5 bases; unmatched junction bases: 10. The V gene's germline CDR1 is MDHEN and CDR2 SYDVKM. The CDR3 runs to 16 residues. CDR3 sequence (DNA): TGTGCCAGCAGCCGCCCCCTGACAGGGAATAATTCACCCCTCCACTTT. Residues: CASSRPLTGNNSPLHF.

The chain combines TRBV5-6 with TRBJ2-5; 7 nucleotides match TRBD2. Looked up from germline, CDR1 is SGHDT and CDR2 is YYEEEE. The junction had 4 bases not matched to a gene; V was cut back by 1 base and J by 4 bases. The CDR3 sequence is 14 residues long. The CDR3 sequence is CASSLPGLSETQYF. The DNA of the CDR3 is TGTGCCAGCAGCTTGCCGGGACTATCAGAGACCCAGTACTTC. Looking up the rest from reference TRBV5-6 and TRBJ2-5 gives the full variable domain: DAGVTQSPTHLIKTRGQQVTLRCSPKSGHDTVSWYQQALGQGPQFIFQYYEEEERQRGNFPDRFSGHQFPNYSSELNVNALLLGDSALYLCASSLPGLSETQYFGPGTRLLVL.

V usage is TRBV28 and J usage is TRBJ1-1; the D is unclear. CDR3 length equals 14 residues. Trimming removed 6 bases at V and 8 bases at J, with 19 bases between. The germline gives CDR1 MDHEN, CDR2 SYDVKM. The CDR3, as DNA: TGTGCCAGCAGCAAGTCCATCTTTGGCGGAGAAGCTTTCTTT. It codes for CASSKSIFGGEAFF.

This clone was detected only once. The chain joins TRBV6-6 to TRBJ1-5; a weak D match, TRBD1 (5 bases). V lost 2 bases to trimming and J lost 1 base, with 9 bases between them. The CDR3 has 15 amino acids. The germline gives CDR1 MNHNY, CDR2 SVGAGI (reference sequence). The CDR3 DNA follows: TGTGCCAGCAGTTACGATTACAGGAGCAATCAGCCCCAGCATTTT. Translating it yields CASSYDYRSNQPQHF.

The chain employs TRBV4-3 and TRBJ2-7; D remains unclear. CDR3 length: 13 residues. The germline V gene has CDR1 LGHNA and CDR2 YSLEER. V was shortened by 4 bases and J by 0 bases, with 7 bases between the two germline ends. Written as DNA, the CDR3 is TGCGCCAGCAGCCCGGGCCTCTCCTACGAGCAGTACTTC. Its translation: CASSPGLSYEQYF.

The CDR3 sequence is CASRKGYPSGNTIYF. CDR3 bases: TGTGCCAGCCGAAAGGGCTACCCCTCTGGAAACACCATATATTTT. V gene TRBV7-9 combines with J gene TRBJ1-3; the D is unclear. Germline CDR1 is SEHNR and CDR2 is FQNEAQ (reference sequence). The CDR3 spans 15 residues. V dropped 8 bases and J dropped 0 bases, with 14 bases sitting between them.

This chain links TRBV14 with TRBJ2-1; D could derive from TRBD1 or TRBD2 (5 bases each). The germline V gene encodes CDR1 SGHDN and CDR2 FVKESK. The CDR3 extends over 12 amino acids. Trimming stripped 4 bases from V and 9 bases from J, with 10 bases between. CDR3 DNA: TGTGCCAGCAGCCCGGGGCGAGTTGAGCAGTTCTTC. It yields the protein CASSPGRVEQFF.

The chain employs TRBV9 and TRBJ1-5; D remains unclear. The V and J ends lost 0 bases and 7 bases respectively, with 8 bases between them. Germline values: CDR1 SGDLS, CDR2 YYNGEE. This CDR3 region has 13 residues. CDR3 sequence reads: CASSVAEGQPQHF. The CDR3, as DNA: TGTGCCAGCAGCGTAGCCGAAGGACAGCCCCAGCATTTT.

This clone was observed once. The J gene is TRBJ1-6, the V gene TRBV2, with D unresolved. CDR3 length equals 14 residues. Looked up from germline, CDR1 is SNHLY and CDR2 is FYNNEI. V lost 6 bases and J 3 bases, leaving 9 bases between the germline ends. CDR3 nucleotide sequence: TGTGCCAGCAGACCCTCGGACTATAATTCACCCCTCCACTTT. Its translation: CASRPSDYNSPLHF.

The chain employs TRBV4-3 and TRBJ1-3; the D gene is possibly TRBD1 (6 bases). CDR1 is LGHNA and CDR2 is YSLEER in the germline V gene. This CDR3 region has 16 residues. The V end was cut by 4 bases, the J end by 1 base, with 14 bases between. The CDR3 DNA reads TGCGCCAGCAGCCTAGCCTCGACAGGTTCTGGAAACACCATATATTTT. The encoded protein is CASSLASTGSGNTIYF.

This clone has a single count. The genes are TRBV18 and TRBJ2-7, with a weak D call TRBD1 (6 bases). With 3 bases removed from V and 5 bases from J, the gap between germline ends came to 14 bases. Germline V gene data show CDR1 as KGHSH and CDR2 as LQKENI. The CDR3 has 14 residues. The CDR3 DNA follows: TGTGCCAGCTCACCGGCCAGGGGATCCCACGAGCAGTACTTC. Protein: CASSPARGSHEQYF.

The V and J genes are TRBV7-9 and TRBJ2-2; D possibly corresponds to TRBD2 (5 bases). Trimming shortened V by 5 bases and J by 0 bases, and 7 bases separated the two germline ends. CDR1 is SEHNR and CDR2 is FQNEAQ in the germline V gene (reference sequence). This CDR3 spans 14 amino acids. The CDR3, as DNA: TGTGCCAGCAGCCCCGGGACGAACACCGGGGAGCTGTTTTTT. Protein sequence: CASSPGTNTGELFF.

V usage is TRBV10-3 and J usage is TRBJ1-3; D not certain. Trimming cost V 11 bases and J 4 bases, with 15 bases left between them. CDR1 ENHRY and CDR2 SYGVKD come from the germline V gene. There are 13 residues in the CDR3. CDR3 DNA sequence: TGTGCCCTCGGCGGTCCAGCGGGAAACACCATATATTTT. This codes for CALGGPAGNTIYF.

V and J are TRBV19 and TRBJ2-2; TRBD2 agrees at 8 bases. This CDR3 region has 18 residues. The J segment lost 6 bases and the V segment lost 5 bases, leaving 17 bases of the junction unmatched. The V gene's germline CDR1 is LNHDA and CDR2 SQIVND (reference sequence). CDR3 DNA: TGTGCCAGTAGTTTAAGAGGAACGGGGGGGACTCTCTCCGGGGAGCTGTTTTTT. Protein sequence: CASSLRGTGGTLSGELFF. Using reference TRBV19 and TRBJ2-2 for the parts outside the CDR3, the full variable domain is DGGITQSPKYLFRKEGQNVTLSCEQNLNHDAMYWYRQDPGQGLRLIYYSQIVNDFQKGDIAEGYSVSREKKESFPLTVTSAQKNPTAFYLCASSLRGTGGTLSGELFFGEGSRLTVL.

The chain recombines TRBV27 with TRBJ2-7; 8 bases match TRBD1. V was pared by 5 bases and J by 3 bases, with 6 bases of the junction left unmatched. This CDR3 comprises 14 residues. CDR1 and CDR2 from the germline V gene are MNHEY and SMNVEV (reference sequence). The CDR3: CASSPLGQGYEQYF. The CDR3, as DNA: TGTGCCAGCAGTCCGCTAGGACAGGGCTACGAGCAGTACTTC.

The gene calls are TRBV5-8 and TRBJ1-4; 7 bases line up with TRBD1. The CDR3 consists of 17 residues. V dropped 4 bases and J dropped 1; count of bases not matched to a gene: 10. CDR1 and CDR2 (germline): SGHTS, YDEGEE. The CDR3 sequence is CASSHSTGVETNEKLFF. The CDR3 DNA reads as TGTGCCAGCAGCCATTCTACAGGGGTGGAAACTAATGAAAAACTGTTTTTT.

This chain links TRBV4-1 with TRBJ1-1; TRBD1 matches at 8 bases. This CDR3 is 15 amino acids long. V was clipped by 7 bases and J by 0 bases; unmatched bases: 7. Looked up from germline, CDR1 is MGHRA and CDR2 is YSYEKL. CDR3 DNA sequence: TGCGCCAGCAAGCAGGGGGCGCGCATGAACACTGAAGCTTTCTTT. This sequence encodes CASKQGARMNTEAFF.

The chain carries TRBV7-9 and TRBJ2-3; TRBD2 matches at 10 bases. Unmatched junction bases numbered 2, after V lost 8 bases and J lost 0 bases. This CDR3 comprises 14 residues. Per germline, CDR1 SEHNR and CDR2 FQNEAQ (reference sequence). CDR3 sequence: CASWTSGSTDTQYF. The DNA for the CDR3 is TGTGCCAGCTGGACTAGCGGAAGCACAGATACGCAGTATTTT.

This chain links TRBV4-2 with TRBJ1-5; D might be TRBD1 (5 bases). Between the trimmed V and J ends, which lost 3 bases and 2 bases, there was a span of 11 bases. The CDR3 loop spans 15 amino acids. Germline CDR1 and CDR2: LGHNA and YNFKEQ. The CDR3 DNA follows: TGTGCCAGCAGCCAGGATAGGGGACGCAATCAGCCCCAGCATTTT. Amino acid sequence: CASSQDRGRNQPQHF.